This T cell receptor (beta chain) was retrieved from a study of T cells in Graves' hyperthyroidism and ophthalmopathy. TCR beta CDR3 regions were amplified from RNA transcripts. A first-round RT-PCR of the TCR CDR3 used the HTBI primer set. TCRdb independently ran MiXCR on the multiplex PCR reads; one entry per CDR3 protein. Among about 590,000 distinct CDR3 sequences listed, approximately 14% were seen once. Hyperthyroidism in the patients, aged 18 to 65, was newly diagnosed and under 2 months in duration. Thyroid ultrasound and orbital computed tomography, with clinical symptoms and serum thyroxine and TRAb, informed diagnoses. This clonotype was picked up many times. What it recognizes is unknown. General observations from the study: A model using 13 V-J features told ophthalmopathy apart from stable hyperthyroidism. Researchers found most expanded thyroid clonotypes above 0.001 in blood as well.

Input material: blood. The TCR sequence derives from a woman aged 25 to 39 with Graves' hyperthyroidism.

The CDR3 DNA reads TGTGCCAGCAGTTTAAACGACAGGGACGTCTACGAGCAGTACTTC. Its translation is CASSLNDRDVYEQYF. The chain joins TRBV12-3 or TRBV12-4 to TRBJ2-7; TRBD1 aligns across 7 bases. V lost 2 bases, J lost 3 bases, and 7 bases stayed unmatched. The CDR3 spans 15 residues.